This entry lists 11 T cell receptor beta chains sequenced from one sample in a study of CD8 T cells in ankylosing spondylitis. In TCRdb, the 5' RACE reads were re-called with MiXCR into one record per CDR3 protein. The data show some 250,000 distinct CDR3 sequences, roughly a tenth seen once. Sample: blood, either unsorted or a sorted T cell fraction (not recorded which). The receptors were gathered from a male donor with ankylosing spondylitis or in good health (not recorded which).

In its sample, this clonotype was seen a few times. This chain connects TRBV19 to TRBJ1-1, with 7 bases lining up with TRBD1. Germline CDR1 is LNHDA and CDR2 is SQIVND (reference sequence). J lost 4 bases, V lost 8 bases, and 7 bases had no gene match. The CDR3 extends over 13 amino acids. CDR3 amino acids: CASAPGQFTEAFF. CDR3 DNA sequence: TGTGCCAGTGCACCGGGACAGTTCACTGAAGCTTTCTTT.

This clonotype was counted ten times or more. V gene TRBV4-2 combines with J gene TRBJ2-3, with TRBD2 matching over 10 bases. Germline V lookup: CDR1 LGHNA, CDR2 YNFKEQ. The V gene end was trimmed by 4 bases and the J gene end by 1 base; junction bases not matched to a gene: 17. The CDR3 sequence is 20 residues long. The CDR3 nucleotides read TGTGCCAGCAGCCCCCTGGTCTCCAGCGGGGGGGGAGTCGGCACAGATACGCAGTATTTT. Protein sequence: CASSPLVSSGGGVGTDTQYF.

This clonotype was counted at least ten times. The chain uses TRBV20-1 and TRBJ2-1, with 9 bases fitting TRBD2. Germline assignment: CDR1 DFQATT and CDR2 SNEGSKA (reference sequence). This CDR3 is 13 amino acids long. The V segment lost 3 bases and the J segment 8 bases; nucleotides outside the gene matches: 5. The CDR3 DNA sequence: TGCAGTGCTAGGGCTAGCGGGACGTATGAGCAGTTCTTC. It is translated as CSARASGTYEQFF.

This clonotype was seen ten or more times. The chain uses TRBV5-1 and TRBJ2-2, with a weak D call TRBD1 (6 bases). Germline-derived CDR1 and CDR2 are SGHRS and YFSETQ. V lost 8 bases, J lost 9 bases, and 20 bases lay in between. The length of the CDR3 is 14 residues. The CDR3 is CASKRDTPHRELFF. The CDR3 DNA reads as TGCGCCAGTAAGAGGGACACCCCACACCGGGAGCTGTTTTTT.

The CDR3 loop is CASSPLSGGAKNIQYF. DNA for the CDR3: TGTGCCAGCTCACCGCTTAGCGGGGGGGCCAAAAACATTCAGTACTTC. The genes are TRBV18 and TRBJ2-4; 10 bases align to TRBD2. After removal of 3 bases from V and 1 base from J, the junction contained 3 bases not matched to a gene. Germline V CDR1 and CDR2: KGHSH, LQKENI. The CDR3 contains 16 residues.

This clonotype has ten or more counts. The V call is TRBV5-1, the J call TRBJ2-7; maybe TRBD2 (6 bases). Trimming took 4 bases from V and 4 from J, leaving 15 bases between them. The CDR3 sequence is 14 residues long. The V gene's germline CDR1 is SGHRS and CDR2 YFSETQ. In DNA form, the CDR3 reads TGCGCCAGCAGCGCCGCCGGGACTCCGTACGAGCAGTACTTC. Its translation is CASSAAGTPYEQYF.

The chain carries TRBV20-1 and TRBJ1-4; D call uncertain. Trimming stripped 1 base from V and 3 bases from J, with 9 bases between. The CDR3 contains 14 residues. Germline V lookup: CDR1 DFQATT, CDR2 SNEGSKA (reference sequence). The CDR3 is CSARGGGPNEKLFF. The CDR3 DNA reads TGCAGTGCTAGAGGAGGCGGACCTAATGAAAAACTGTTTTTT.

This clonotype was recorded many times. J is TRBJ1-1 and V is TRBV18, with D hard to call. The germline CDR1 and CDR2 sequences are KGHSH and LQKENI. The CDR3 covers 13 residues. Trimming took 3 bases from V and 5 from J, leaving 10 bases between them. For the CDR3, the DNA is TGTGCCAGCTCACCCGACATAGTGACTGAAGCTTTCTTT. This encodes CASSPDIVTEAFF.

This clonotype was recorded at least ten times. The J gene is TRBJ1-1, the V gene TRBV5-1, with TRBD1 matching 7 bases. This CDR3 has 14 amino acids. Losses at the gene ends were 3 bases for V and 3 bases for J; bases not matched to a gene: 5. Germline values: CDR1 SGHRS, CDR2 YFSETQ. The CDR3 loop is CASSSQGGHTEAFF. CDR3 coding DNA: TGCGCCAGCAGCTCGCAGGGGGGTCACACTGAAGCTTTCTTT. The entire variable domain, with the rest obtained from reference TRBV5-1 and TRBJ1-1, is as follows: KAGVTQTPRYLIKTRGQQVTLSCSPISGHRSVSWYQQTPGQGLQFLFEYFSETQRNKGNFPGRFSGRQFSNSRSEMNVSTLELGDSALYLCASSSQGGHTEAFFGQGTRLTVV.

The sample holds many counts of this clonotype. V usage is TRBV29-1 and J usage is TRBJ2-3, with D maybe TRBD1 (6 bases). The CDR3 length is 13 residues. Looked up from germline, CDR1 is SQVTM and CDR2 is ANQGSEA. The V gene lost 6 bases and the J gene lost 0 bases, with 10 bases spanning the gap. CDR3 DNA: TGCAGCGTAACAGGGAGAAGCACAGATACGCAGTATTTT. As protein: CSVTGRSTDTQYF.

This clonotype appeared many times. This chain links TRBV25-1 with TRBJ2-3; 12 bases match TRBD2. Germline V gene lookup returns CDR1 MGHDK and CDR2 SYGVNS. The CDR3 spans 16 residues. J gave up 4 bases and V 6 bases, and 8 bases lay outside the gene matches. The CDR3 loop is CASSSILAGGSDTQYF. DNA for the CDR3: TGTGCCAGCAGCTCAATACTAGCGGGAGGCTCAGATACGCAGTATTTT. The complete variable domain, with remaining parts taken from reference TRBV25-1 and TRBJ2-3, reads EADIYQTPRYLVIGTGKKITLECSQTMGHDKMYWYQQDPGMELHLIHYSYGVNSTEKGDLSSESTVSRIRTEHFPLTLESARPSHTSQYLCASSSILAGGSDTQYFGPGTRLTVL.